Listed here are 4 T cell receptor beta chains from one sample, sequenced in a study of cytomegalovirus exposure and HLA in healthy donors. The PCR employed 60 Vbeta primers together with 13 Jbeta primers. Clones were sequenced by immunoSEQ multiplex PCR, and TCRdb holds only the in-frame ones, with some missing. The table shows over 65,000 clones, with around 75% occurring only once. Sequencing was performed on PBMCs. These TCRs come from a man aged 40-49 years in good health and CMV-seronegative.

V gene TRBV4-1 combines with J gene TRBJ1-1; 10 bases map to TRBD1. The junction had 5 bases not matched to a gene; V was cut back by 3 bases and J by 7 bases. Germline V CDR1 and CDR2: MGHRA, YSYEKL. This CDR3 is 14 amino acids long. The CDR3 region is CASSHPTGGYEAFF. The CDR3 nucleotides are TGCGCCAGCAGCCACCCGACAGGGGGCTATGAAGCTTTCTTT.

This chain joins TRBV11-3 and TRBJ1-1; D possibly corresponds to TRBD1 (5 bases). The CDR3 is made up of 13 amino acids. Germline V gives CDR1 SGHNT, CDR2 YENEEA. Trimming removed 0 bases from V and 8 bases from J, with 10 bases in between. DNA for the CDR3: TGTGCCAGCAGCTTAGATTGGGGCTCAGAAGCTTTCTTT. It is translated as CASSLDWGSEAFF.

The V call is TRBV10-3, the J call TRBJ2-1; TRBD1 aligns across 7 bases. Germline V gene data show CDR1 as ENHRY and CDR2 as SYGVKD. Losses at the gene ends were 7 bases for V and 5 bases for J; bases not matched to a gene: 8. This CDR3 has 14 amino acids. Written as DNA, the CDR3 is TGTGCCATCAATTTTGGGACAGAAAACAATGAGCAGTTCTTC. As protein: CAINFGTENNEQFF.

This rearrangement joins TRBV15 to TRBJ2-5; tentative D call: TRBD2 (5 bases). The DNA end is more similar to TRBJ2-7, so the J call may be wrong. CDR1 is LNHNV and CDR2 is YYDKDF in the germline V gene (reference sequence). This CDR3 region has 15 residues. The DNA of the CDR3 is TGTGCCACCAGCTTCCGCCAAGGACTTGCCTACGAGCAGTACTTC. It yields the protein CATSFRQGLAYEQYF.